This T cell receptor beta chain was sequenced for a study of T cells after yellow fever vaccination. About the research overall: Sorting on CD3, CD45RA, CCR7 and CD95 yielded EM, EMRA, CM and Tscm memory subsets. Whole-study findings and limits: At under 98% for CD4 and 75% to 90% for CD8, most primary-vaccination clones showed up again after the booster.

The authors made TCR cDNA by 5'RACE template switching, adding a universal primer site and UMIs. From the 5' RACE reads, TCRdb called clonotypes with MiXCR, one entry per CDR3 protein. The profile shows over 25,000 distinct CDR3 sequences, under 12% of them singletons. The CDR3 is made up of 19 amino acids. Trimming cost V 3 bases and J 7 bases, with 28 bases left between them. The germline V gene encodes CDR1 LGHDT and CDR2 YNNKEL (reference sequence). This clonotype was counted many times. The sequence derives from a man aged 18 to 29 who received the YFV17D yellow fever vaccine. This sequence joins TRBV3-1 and TRBJ2-4, with a tentative D call TRBD1 (7 bases). This specimen consisted of PBMCs, either bulk or a sorted T-cell subset (CD4+, CD8+, memory, or dextramer-sorted; not recorded which), obtained less than 18 days after the first yellow fever vaccination. The CDR3 DNA reads as TGTGCCAGCAGCCAGCGAAGGGAGATGACAGGGAGGAGGGTTAACATTCAGTACTTC. This sequence encodes CASSQRREMTGRRVNIQYF.